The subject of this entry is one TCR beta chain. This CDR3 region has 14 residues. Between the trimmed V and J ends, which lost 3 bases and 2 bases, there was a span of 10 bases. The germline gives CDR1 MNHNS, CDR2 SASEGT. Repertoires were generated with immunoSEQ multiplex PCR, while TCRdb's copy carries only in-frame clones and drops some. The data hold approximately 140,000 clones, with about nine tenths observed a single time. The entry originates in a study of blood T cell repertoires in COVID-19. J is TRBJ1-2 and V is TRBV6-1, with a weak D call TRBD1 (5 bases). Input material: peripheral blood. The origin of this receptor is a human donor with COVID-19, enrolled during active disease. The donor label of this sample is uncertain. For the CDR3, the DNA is TGTGCCAGCAGTGACGCAGGGCGGAACTATGGCTACACCTTC. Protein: CASSDAGRNYGYTF.